Listed here are 21 T cell receptor beta chains from one sample, sequenced in a study of shared clonotypes between healthy human individuals. TCRdb keeps only in-frame clones here, not all; method: immunoSEQ multiplex PCR. The data show around 2.1 million clones, about 93% seen once. CD8 cells classed as naive were CD45RO-negative and positively selected for CCR7, excluding terminally differentiated effector memory CD45RA+ cells. Sequenced sample: naive CD8+ T cells from PBMCs. These receptor sequences come from a man aged 18-30 years in good health. Some clones in this sample may be carry-over from other donors' samples.

For this clone: This specimen includes other DNA sequences encoding the same CDR3. The V and J genes are TRBV27 and TRBJ2-1; TRBD2 might be the D (6 bases). Germline loops: CDR1 MNHEY, CDR2 SMNVEV (reference sequence). V was clipped by 2 bases and J by 3 bases, with 11 bases between them. The CDR3 totals 15 residues. The CDR3 DNA sequence: TGTGCCAGCAGTTTACGAGGGACTGGCTACAATGAGCAGTTCTTC. This encodes CASSLRGTGYNEQFF.

The chain links TRBV7-9 to TRBJ2-7, with 9 nucleotides matching TRBD2. There are 17 residues in the CDR3. Germline V CDR1 and CDR2: SEHNR, FQNEAQ (reference sequence). Trimming cost V 5 bases and J 6 bases; bases outside gene matches: 17. The CDR3 loop reads CASSPTIAGSGSAEQYF. In DNA form, the CDR3 reads TGTGCCAGCAGCCCTACCATCGCCGGTAGCGGGAGCGCCGAGCAGTACTTC.

V gene TRBV4-2 combines with J gene TRBJ2-2; D could derive from TRBD1 or TRBD2 (6 bases each). Trimming pared 11 bases from V and 2 bases from J, leaving 15 bases between. Germline CDR1 reads LGHNA; CDR2 reads YNFKEQ. The CDR3 loop spans 14 amino acids. CDR3 in amino acids: CASTKGGNTGELFF. Here the CDR3 DNA reads TGTGCCTCCACAAAGGGGGGTAACACCGGGGAGCTGTTTTTT.

In its sample, this clone was seen a few times. The rearrangement uses TRBV2 and TRBJ2-3; unclear D gene. V was clipped by 1 base and J by 2 bases, with 7 bases between them. The CDR3 runs to 14 residues. Germline loops: CDR1 SNHLY, CDR2 FYNNEI. The CDR3 DNA is TGTGCCAGCAGTGAAGGGCGGTACACAGATACGCAGTATTTT. This sequence encodes CASSEGRYTDTQYF.

Only one count was recorded for this clone. The rearrangement uses TRBV5-4 and TRBJ1-2, with D unclear. Germline lookup yields CDR1 SGHNT and CDR2 YYREEE (reference sequence). The length of the CDR3 is 13 residues. V was shortened by 0 bases and J by 8 bases, with 11 bases between the two germline ends. CDR3 in amino acids: CASSLVPMGGYTF. The CDR3 nucleotides read TGTGCCAGCAGCTTGGTCCCGATGGGGGGCTACACCTTC.

The V call is TRBV13, the J call TRBJ2-2; D possibly corresponds to TRBD1 (6 bases). The V end was cut by 3 bases, the J end by 6 bases, with 11 bases between. Germline V gene sequence: CDR1 PRHDT, CDR2 FYEKMQ (reference sequence). The CDR3 totals 14 residues. The chain's CDR3 is CASSFPGEPGELFF. In DNA form, the CDR3 reads TGTGCCAGCAGCTTCCCAGGGGAGCCCGGGGAGCTGTTTTTT.

The chain employs TRBV29-1 and TRBJ1-2, with no clear D. Trimming took off 1 base at V and 7 bases at J, with 25 bases between the two ends. The CDR3 is 17 amino acids. The germline CDR1 and CDR2 sequences are SQVTM and ANQGSEA. The CDR3 loop is CSVEGEGAAVYLGGYTF. The CDR3 DNA follows: TGCAGCGTTGAAGGCGAGGGCGCGGCGGTCTACCTAGGTGGCTACACCTTC.

V usage is TRBV27 and J usage is TRBJ2-1; D is uncertain. Germline V gene data show CDR1 as MNHEY and CDR2 as SMNVEV (reference sequence). Trimming took off 3 bases at V and 6 bases at J, with 6 bases between the two ends. This CDR3 is built from 12 residues. The CDR3 DNA reads as TGTGCCAGCAGTTTTTCGTCCAATGAGCAGTTCTTC. This sequence encodes CASSFSSNEQFF.

This chain connects TRBV27 to TRBJ1-2; 7 bases are a match to TRBD1. V dropped 0 bases and J dropped 8; count of bases not matched to a gene: 6. Germline V gene lookup returns CDR1 MNHEY and CDR2 SMNVEV (reference sequence). This CDR3 is 14 amino acids long. The CDR3 sequence: CASSLSLRGQGYTF. In DNA, the CDR3 is TGTGCCAGCAGTTTATCGTTGAGGGGGCAAGGCTACACCTTC.

This chain connects TRBV15 to TRBJ1-1; no clear D gene. V dropped 4 bases and J dropped 1 base, with 13 bases sitting between them. The V gene's germline CDR1 is LNHNV and CDR2 YYDKDF (reference sequence). The CDR3 contains 15 residues. CDR3 loop: CATSTNFWGNTEAFF. Here the CDR3 DNA reads TGTGCCACCAGCACCAACTTCTGGGGGAACACTGAAGCTTTCTTT.

This chain connects TRBV27 to TRBJ2-6; 9 bases match TRBD1. Germline V gives CDR1 MNHEY, CDR2 SMNVEV (reference sequence). This CDR3 is 15 amino acids long. The V gene end was trimmed by 3 bases and the J gene end by 12 bases; junction bases not matched to a gene: 9. The CDR3 spells CASSFLTGGSGVLTF. DNA of the CDR3: TGTGCCAGCAGTTTCCTGACAGGGGGGAGCGGCGTCCTGACTTTC.

This chain joins TRBV28 and TRBJ1-1; D gene ambiguous. Germline V gene lookup returns CDR1 MDHEN and CDR2 SYDVKM. Trimming removed 4 bases at V and 1 base at J, with 13 bases between. The CDR3 is 15 amino acids. The CDR3 DNA is TGTGCCAGCAGTTCCCCGACAATTCCGAACACTGAAGCTTTCTTT. It specifies CASSSPTIPNTEAFF.

The chain combines TRBV4-1 with TRBJ1-4; a possible D gene is TRBD1 (5 bases). CDR3 length: 15 amino acids. Per the germline V gene, CDR1 is MGHRA and CDR2 is YSYEKL. Trimming shortened V by 1 base and J by 6 bases, and 12 bases separated the two germline ends. As DNA, the CDR3 is TGCGCCAGCAGCCAAGTCGGGGGGGTTGATGAAAAACTGTTTTTT. Protein sequence: CASSQVGGVDEKLFF.

On this clone: This same CDR3 is encoded by further DNA sequences in the sample. The V call is TRBV27, the J call TRBJ1-5; no reliable D call. Trimming left V 3 bases short and J 3 bases short, with 9 bases between. The V gene's germline CDR1 is MNHEY and CDR2 SMNVEV (reference sequence). CDR3 size: 14 residues. The CDR3, as DNA: TGTGCCAGCAGTTTGAGAGACAACAATCAGCCCCAGCATTTT. This codes for CASSLRDNNQPQHF.

The V and J genes are TRBV9 and TRBJ2-3; 10 bases are shared with TRBD2. The V segment lost 3 bases and the J segment 2 bases; nucleotides outside the gene matches: 6. The CDR3 runs 16 residues. Germline loops: CDR1 SGDLS, CDR2 YYNGEE. CDR3 sequence (DNA): TGTGCCAGCAGCGCCAACGGACTAGCGGTCACAGATACGCAGTATTTT. Amino acid sequence: CASSANGLAVTDTQYF.

The count of this clone is one. The chain is built from TRBV27 and TRBJ2-1; no clear D gene. Trimming took 3 bases from V and 7 from J, leaving 10 bases between them. CDR1 and CDR2 from the germline V gene are MNHEY and SMNVEV (reference sequence). The CDR3 loop spans 13 amino acids. The CDR3, as DNA: TGTGCCAGCAGTTTTCAGCGATCAAATGAGCAGTTCTTC. This gives the protein CASSFQRSNEQFF.

The genes are TRBV5-1 and TRBJ2-1, with 8 bases that match TRBD2. The germline gives CDR1 SGHRS, CDR2 YFSETQ. The J segment lost 5 bases and the V segment lost 0 bases, leaving 4 bases of the junction unmatched. CDR3 length equals 15 residues. The CDR3 nucleotides are TGCGCCAGCAGCTTGGGTTCGGGAGGGCACAATGAGCAGTTCTTC. Its protein is CASSLGSGGHNEQFF.

The chain is built from TRBV5-5 and TRBJ1-4, with 7 bases aligning to TRBD1. Looked up from germline, CDR1 is SGHKS and CDR2 is YYEKEE (reference sequence). This CDR3 contains 16 residues. V trimming: 4 bases; J trimming: 4 bases; junction bases outside the gene matches: 10. The CDR3 sequence: CASSTGRGQINEKLFF. The CDR3 DNA is TGTGCCAGCAGCACTGGGAGGGGACAGATTAATGAAAAACTGTTTTTT.

The CDR3 here is CASSADHTDTQYF. CDR3 coding DNA: TGTGCCAGCAGCGCTGACCACACAGATACGCAGTATTTT. The chain has TRBV13 and TRBJ2-3; the D is unclear. Germline V gene lookup returns CDR1 PRHDT and CDR2 FYEKMQ (reference sequence). CDR3 length equals 13 residues. The V end lost 5 bases, the J end lost 2 bases, and 8 bases lay between the germline ends. The whole variable domain, filled in from reference TRBV13 and TRBJ2-3, reads AAGVIQSPRHLIKEKRETATLKCYPIPRHDTVYWYQQGPGQDPQFLISFYEKMQSDKGSIPDRFSAQQFSDYHSELNMSSLELGDSALYFCASSADHTDTQYFGPGTRLTVL.

This clone was counted once. V and J are TRBV27 and TRBJ1-5, with TRBD1 matching over 7 bases. The CDR3 has 18 amino acids. Germline assignment: CDR1 MNHEY and CDR2 SMNVEV (reference sequence). The V segment lost 5 bases and the J segment 4 bases; nucleotides outside the gene matches: 17. This CDR3 is CASSPLAPTGLSNQPQHF. The CDR3 bases are TGTGCCAGCAGTCCCCTGGCCCCGACAGGGTTATCTAATCAGCCCCAGCATTTT.

The chain couples TRBV15 to TRBJ2-7, with TRBD1 matching over 7 bases. CDR3 length: 16 residues. V lost 4 bases and J lost 5; bases outside the gene matches: 14. Germline V gene lookup returns CDR1 LNHNV and CDR2 YYDKDF (reference sequence). CDR3 residues: CATSNVPADRAHEQYF. The DNA for the CDR3 is TGTGCCACCAGCAACGTCCCAGCTGACAGGGCGCACGAGCAGTACTTC.